The entry that follows covers one T cell receptor beta chain sequence. The target antigen is unknown. The CDR3 has 11 residues. CDR1 and CDR2 (germline): LGHNT, FRNRAP. V gave up 4 bases and J gave up 5 bases, with 3 bases separating them. Measured with immunoSEQ multiplex PCR; TCRdb has only the in-frame clones, and not every one. The table records 500,000 or so clones, 89% of them present only once. These data originate in a study of Ad26.COV2.S vaccination and SARS-CoV-2 variants. Study as a whole: The Ad26.COV2.S arm of the COV1001 trial was where the donor was placed. Once, or twice with 56 days between doses, Ad26.COV2.S was given intramuscularly. Study-wide points: Assessments of TCR breadth and depth may have underestimated the total T cell responses.

Specified treatment: 19 received Ad26.COV2.S at low or high dose, single or two shots; about 5 received placebo; per-sample allocation not given. Collection of samples fell on day 63 after the first vaccine or placebo injection. The individual, an adult aged 18-55 years, was a donor in Boston. This sequence was found in a person between 18 and 60 years old who received the Ad26.COV2.S COVID-19 vaccine or a placebo. J is TRBJ2-1 and V is TRBV12-5; no clear D. Here the sequenced sample was peripheral blood, taken in a trial of Ad26.COV2.S vaccine versus placebo. The CDR3 loop reads CASGSDNEQFF. In DNA form, the CDR3 reads TGTGCTAGTGGTTCGGACAATGAGCAGTTCTTC.